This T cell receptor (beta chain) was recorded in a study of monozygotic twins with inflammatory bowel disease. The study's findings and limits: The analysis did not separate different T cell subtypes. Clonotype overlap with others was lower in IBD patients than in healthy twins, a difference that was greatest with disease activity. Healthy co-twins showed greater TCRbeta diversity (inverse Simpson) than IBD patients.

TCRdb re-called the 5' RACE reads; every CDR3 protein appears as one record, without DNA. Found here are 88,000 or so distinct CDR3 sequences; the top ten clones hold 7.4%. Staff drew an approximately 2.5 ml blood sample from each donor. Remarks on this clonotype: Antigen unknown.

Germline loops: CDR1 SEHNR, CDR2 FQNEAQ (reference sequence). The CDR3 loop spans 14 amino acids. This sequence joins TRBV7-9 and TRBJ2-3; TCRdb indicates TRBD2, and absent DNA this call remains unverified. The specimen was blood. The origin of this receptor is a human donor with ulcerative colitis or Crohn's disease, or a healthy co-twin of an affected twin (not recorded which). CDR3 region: CASTRSGGPDTQYF.